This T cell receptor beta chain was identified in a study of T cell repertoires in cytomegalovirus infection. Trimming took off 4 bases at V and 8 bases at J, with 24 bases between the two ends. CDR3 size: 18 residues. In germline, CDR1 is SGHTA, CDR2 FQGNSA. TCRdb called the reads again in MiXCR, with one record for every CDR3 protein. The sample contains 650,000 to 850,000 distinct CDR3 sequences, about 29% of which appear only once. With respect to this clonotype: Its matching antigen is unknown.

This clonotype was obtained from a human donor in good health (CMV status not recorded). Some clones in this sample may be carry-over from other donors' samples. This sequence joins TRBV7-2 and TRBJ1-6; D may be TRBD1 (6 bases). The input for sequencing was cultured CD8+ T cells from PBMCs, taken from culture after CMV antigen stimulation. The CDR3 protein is CASSYLPQPGADHSPLHF. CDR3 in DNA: TGTGCCAGCAGCTACCTACCTCAGCCGGGGGCCGATCATTCACCCCTCCACTTT. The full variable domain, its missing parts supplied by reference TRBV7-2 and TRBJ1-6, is GAGVSQSPSNKVTEKGKDVELRCDPISGHTALYWYRQSLGQGLEFLIYFQGNSAPDKSGLPSDRFSAERTGGSVSTLTIQRTQQEDSAVYLCASSYLPQPGADHSPLHFGNGTRLTVT.